The 24 T cell receptor beta chains in this list originate from one sample, sequenced in a study of blood T cell repertoires in COVID-19 (dated by TCRdb to 2020 to 2022). Library preparation employed the immunoSEQ multiplex PCR assay. TCRdb took over this immuneACCESS table, retaining in-frame rearrangements with V and J assigned. Such tables are incomplete; in checked studies, under half of the missing clones stem from an unresolved V gene, and the remainder is unexplained. The sample table shows roughly 80,000 clones, and about 83% are seen once. The ten largest account for 25% to 30% of the sample. Input material: peripheral blood. The receptors derive from an elderly woman with acute or convalescent COVID-19.

The chain combines TRBV5-4 with TRBJ2-2; D not certain. Germline lookup yields CDR1 SGHNT and CDR2 YYREEE (reference sequence). V lost 0 bases, J lost 3 bases, and 15 bases lay in between. The CDR3 runs to 17 residues. The CDR3: CASSLGSATQDTGELFF. CDR3 coding DNA: TGTGCCAGCAGCTTGGGCTCGGCTACCCAGGACACCGGGGAGCTGTTTTTT. Based on the CDR3 plus reference TRBV5-4 and TRBJ2-2, the full variable domain is ETGVTQSPTHLIKTRGQQVTLRCSSQSGHNTVSWYQQALGQGPQFIFQYYREEENGRGNFPPRFSGLQFPNYSSELNVNALELDDSALYLCASSLGSATQDTGELFFGEGSRLTVL.

This clone was seen a few times. V and J are TRBV2 and TRBJ2-7; 8 bases are a match to TRBD2. The CDR3 contains 15 residues. Germline CDR1 is SNHLY and CDR2 is FYNNEI. V lost 4 bases to trimming and J lost 3 bases; unmatched junction nucleotides: 8. The CDR3 loop is CASSAGRAHYYEQYF. CDR3 DNA sequence: TGTGCCAGCAGTGCCGGGAGGGCCCATTACTACGAGCAGTACTTC.

V and J are TRBV6-1 and TRBJ2-7; 7 bases are a match to TRBD1. V dropped 2 bases and J dropped 0; count of bases not matched to a gene: 4. Looked up from germline, CDR1 is MNHNS and CDR2 is SASEGT. This CDR3 is 15 amino acids long. CDR3 sequence reads: CASSEPGTASYEQYF. The CDR3 bases are TGTGCCAGCAGTGAACCCGGGACAGCCTCCTACGAGCAGTACTTC.

This chain uses TRBV12-1 with TRBJ2-7; TRBD2, the table's D call, lacks a check against the DNA. TRBV12-1 is deemed a pseudogene. This CDR3 comprises 16 residues. The CDR3 coding sequence is TGTGCCAGCGGCCCGCTTAGCGGGAGATTTCTCTACGAGCAGTACTTC. Protein: CASGPLSGRFLYEQYF.

The sample holds a few counts of this clone. The chain links TRBV27 to TRBJ2-7, with 11 bases matching TRBD2. The CDR3 covers 15 residues. V trimming: 6 bases; J trimming: 3 bases; junction bases outside the gene matches: 7. Germline V gene data show CDR1 as MNHEY and CDR2 as SMNVEV (reference sequence). CDR3 sequence reads: CASSPGTSGYYEQYF. In nucleotides, the CDR3 is TGTGCCAGCAGCCCCGGGACTAGCGGATACTACGAGCAGTACTTC.

The chain uses TRBV27 and TRBJ2-1, with 10 bases aligning to TRBD2. This CDR3 comprises 15 residues. The V and J ends lost 5 bases and 7 bases, in that order; junction bases with no gene match: 8. In germline, CDR1 is MNHEY, CDR2 SMNVEV (reference sequence). Here the CDR3 reads CASSRLAGDSNEQFF. DNA of the CDR3: TGTGCCAGCAGTCGTCTAGCGGGAGATTCAAATGAGCAGTTCTTC.

This chain's CDR3 is CASSVQFQNTGELFF. As DNA, the CDR3 is TGTGCCAGCAGCGTTCAATTCCAAAACACCGGGGAGCTGTTTTTT. The chain joins TRBV9 to TRBJ2-2; D gene ambiguous. Per germline, CDR1 SGDLS and CDR2 YYNGEE. Trimming shortened V by 2 bases and J by 2 bases, and 10 bases separated the two germline ends. This CDR3 spans 15 amino acids.

The chain links TRBV6-5 to TRBJ2-1, with a weak D call TRBD2 (6 bases). Germline lookup yields CDR1 MNHEY and CDR2 SVGAGI. V was pared by 8 bases and J by 5 bases, with 13 bases between. This CDR3 region has 13 residues. CDR3 bases: TGTGCCAGCCGTCGGGACTCTAACAATGAGCAGTTCTTC. Protein sequence: CASRRDSNNEQFF.

The chain has TRBV27 and TRBJ2-7, with 8 bases fitting TRBD2. Unmatched junction bases numbered 17, after V lost 6 bases and J lost 7 bases. Germline values: CDR1 MNHEY, CDR2 SMNVEV (reference sequence). The CDR3 spans 16 residues. The CDR3 reads CASSLRPGLEEREQYF. CDR3 in DNA: TGTGCCAGCAGCCTAAGACCGGGACTAGAAGAGAGAGAGCAGTACTTC.

V and J are TRBV5-1 and TRBJ1-1; D might be TRBD1 (6 bases). This CDR3 has 15 residues. Trimming took 2 bases from V and 1 from J, leaving 12 bases between them. Germline loops: CDR1 SGHRS, CDR2 YFSETQ. The CDR3 DNA follows: TGCGCCAGCAGCTTATCAGGGGAAAAGAACACTGAAGCTTTCTTT. Its translation: CASSLSGEKNTEAFF. Based on the CDR3 plus reference TRBV5-1 and TRBJ1-1, the full variable domain is KAGVTQTPRYLIKTRGQQVTLSCSPISGHRSVSWYQQTPGQGLQFLFEYFSETQRNKGNFPGRFSGRQFSNSRSEMNVSTLELGDSALYLCASSLSGEKNTEAFFGQGTRLTVV.

The chain couples TRBV28 to TRBJ2-3, with D maybe TRBD2 (5 bases). V was cut by 5 bases and J by 14 bases, with 17 bases left in between. CDR1 is MDHEN and CDR2 is SYDVKM in the germline V gene. This CDR3 comprises 12 residues. Here the CDR3 reads CASSAPGLAGYF. For the CDR3, the DNA is TGTGCCAGCAGTGCCCCCGGGCTCGCGGGGTATTTT.

The genes are TRBV7-2 and TRBJ1-1; D unclear. Trimming took 1 base from V and 0 from J, leaving 6 bases between them. The CDR3 loop spans 14 amino acids. Per the germline V gene, CDR1 is SGHTA and CDR2 is FQGNSA. CDR3 loop: CASSLGALNTEAFF. CDR3 in DNA: TGTGCCAGCAGCTTAGGGGCGTTGAACACTGAAGCTTTCTTT.

This clone was seen a single time. V usage is TRBV5-4 and J usage is TRBJ2-5, with D maybe TRBD1 (6 bases). The CDR3 is 16 amino acids. The V gene lost 4 bases and the J gene lost 6 bases, with 22 bases spanning the gap. Per germline, CDR1 SGHNT and CDR2 YYREEE (reference sequence). The CDR3 sequence is CASSRPTQQGSKTQYF. CDR3 bases: TGTGCCAGCAGCCGACCGACCCAACAGGGCTCAAAGACCCAGTACTTC.

The chain is built from TRBV2 and TRBJ2-2; 9 nucleotides match TRBD1. The trim removed 9 bases at V and 1 base at J, leaving 6 bases unmatched. The CDR3 is 15 amino acids. The germline gives CDR1 SNHLY, CDR2 FYNNEI. CDR3 in DNA: TGTGCCAGTACAGGGGGCGCGAAGAACACCGGGGAGCTGTTTTTT. It codes for CASTGGAKNTGELFF.

The chain carries TRBV19 and TRBJ1-1, with a tentative D call TRBD1 (6 bases). The CDR3 runs 14 residues. The V end lost 7 bases, the J end lost 0 bases, and 12 bases lay between the germline ends. Germline CDR1 is LNHDA and CDR2 is SQIVND (reference sequence). DNA for the CDR3: TGTGCCAGTACCTTACAGGGCTTGAACACTGAAGCTTTCTTT. Translation: CASTLQGLNTEAFF. The whole variable domain, filled in from reference TRBV19 and TRBJ1-1, reads DGGITQSPKYLFRKEGQNVTLSCEQNLNHDAMYWYRQDPGQGLRLIYYSQIVNDFQKGDIAEGYSVSREKKESFPLTVTSAQKNPTAFYLCASTLQGLNTEAFFGQGTRLTVV.

CDR3 protein: CASSGLAGADTQYF. The CDR3 coding sequence is TGTGCCAGCAGCGGTCTAGCGGGAGCGGATACGCAGTATTTT. This chain joins TRBV9 and TRBJ2-3; 10 bases agree with TRBD2. Germline trimming cut 3 bases from V and 6 bases from J; bases unmatched to any gene: 4. Germline values: CDR1 SGDLS, CDR2 YYNGEE. This CDR3 has 14 amino acids.

This rearrangement joins TRBV19 to TRBJ2-5, with D possibly TRBD1 on 6 matching bases. Per the germline V gene, CDR1 is LNHDA and CDR2 is SQIVND (reference sequence). Trimming removed 5 bases at V and 5 bases at J, with 12 bases between. This CDR3 is built from 13 residues. The CDR3 protein is CASSFARGETQYF. The CDR3 nucleotides are TGTGCCAGTAGTTTTGCCAGGGGTGAGACCCAGTACTTC.

This clone was found a few times. The chain couples TRBV7-2 to TRBJ2-3; TRBD2 is a possible D gene (6 bases). Trimming left V 5 bases short and J 1 base short, with 10 bases between. The CDR3 covers 14 residues. Germline-derived CDR1 and CDR2 are SGHTA and FQGNSA. The CDR3 nucleotides read TGTGCCAGCAGCCGCGGGACGGGCACAGATACGCAGTATTTT. Its translation is CASSRGTGTDTQYF.

This chain links TRBV4-1 with TRBJ1-2, with D perhaps matching TRBD1 (5 bases). Per the germline V gene, CDR1 is MGHRA and CDR2 is YSYEKL. Deletions cut 0 bases from V and 4 bases from J, with 12 bases between. This CDR3 has 15 amino acids. The CDR3 sequence: CASSQETVVSYGYTF. The DNA for the CDR3 is TGCGCCAGCAGCCAAGAGACAGTGGTGAGCTATGGCTACACCTTC.

A word on this clone: This may come from a read error, since a much larger clone is one base off. Other DNA sequences in this sample translate to the same CDR3. This chain uses TRBV18 with TRBJ2-3, with TRBD1 identical over 8 bases. The CDR3 is 14 residues long. With V trimmed by 6 bases and J by 2 bases, 4 bases remained unmatched. Per germline, CDR1 KGHSH and CDR2 LQKENI. The CDR3 DNA reads as TGTGCCAGCTCGCGACAGGGGAACACAGATACGCAGTATTTT. Amino acids: CASSRQGNTDTQYF.

This clone has a single count. The CDR3 protein is CASRRLRRSDTQYF. The DNA of the CDR3 is TGTGCCAGCAGACGTCTAAGGAGGAGTGATACGCAGTATTTT. The rearrangement links TRBV6-5 to TRBJ2-3; D possibly corresponds to TRBD2 (5 bases). This CDR3 has 14 amino acids. Germline V lookup: CDR1 MNHEY, CDR2 SVGAGI. V gave up 6 bases and J gave up 6 bases, with 16 bases separating them.

The rearrangement uses TRBV25-1 and TRBJ1-1, with no clear D. CDR3 length: 14 residues. Germline values: CDR1 MGHDK, CDR2 SYGVNS. V gave up 1 base and J gave up 1 base, with 7 bases separating them. Here the CDR3 DNA reads TGTGCCAGCAGTGAATGGGTAGCGAACACTGAAGCTTTCTTT. It encodes CASSEWVANTEAFF.

V gene TRBV5-1 combines with J gene TRBJ2-2; D may be TRBD2 (6 bases). V was cut by 0 bases and J by 2 bases, with 8 bases left in between. Germline V CDR1 and CDR2: SGHRS, YFSETQ. The CDR3 consists of 15 residues. The CDR3 is CASSLDGRNTGELFF. As DNA, the CDR3 is TGCGCCAGCAGCTTGGACGGGAGAAACACCGGGGAGCTGTTTTTT.

V and J are TRBV13 and TRBJ2-3; the D gene is possibly TRBD2 (7 bases). The V and J ends lost 5 bases and 1 base respectively, with 16 bases between them. Germline assignment: CDR1 PRHDT and CDR2 FYEKMQ (reference sequence). This CDR3 spans 16 amino acids. DNA of the CDR3: TGTGCCAGCAGCAACCTACGGGGGGCTGGCACAGATACGCAGTATTTT. Encoded protein: CASSNLRGAGTDTQYF.